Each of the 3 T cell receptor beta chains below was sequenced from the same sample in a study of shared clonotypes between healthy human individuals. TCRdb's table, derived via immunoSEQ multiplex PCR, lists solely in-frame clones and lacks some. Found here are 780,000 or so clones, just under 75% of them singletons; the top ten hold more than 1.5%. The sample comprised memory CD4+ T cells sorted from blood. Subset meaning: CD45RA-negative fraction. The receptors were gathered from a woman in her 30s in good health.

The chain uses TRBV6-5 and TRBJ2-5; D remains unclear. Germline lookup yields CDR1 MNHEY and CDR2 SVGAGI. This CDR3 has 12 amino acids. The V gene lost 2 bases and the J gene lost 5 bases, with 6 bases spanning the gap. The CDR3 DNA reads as TGTGCCAGCAGTTACCGGTTTGAGACCCAGTACTTC. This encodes CASSYRFETQYF.

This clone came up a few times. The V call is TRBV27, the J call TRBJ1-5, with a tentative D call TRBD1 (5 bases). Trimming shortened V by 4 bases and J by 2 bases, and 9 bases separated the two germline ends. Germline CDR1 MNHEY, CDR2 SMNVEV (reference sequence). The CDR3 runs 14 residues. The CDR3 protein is CASSSGHRNQPQHF. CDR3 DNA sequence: TGTGCCAGCAGTTCCGGACACCGCAATCAGCCCCAGCATTTT.

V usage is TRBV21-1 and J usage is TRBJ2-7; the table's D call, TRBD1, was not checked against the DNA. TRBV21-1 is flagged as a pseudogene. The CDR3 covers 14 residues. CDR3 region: CASSKWGSSYEQYF. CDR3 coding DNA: TGTGCCAGCAGCAAATGGGGCAGCTCCTACGAGCAGTACTTC.